This is a list of T cell receptor beta chains from one sample in a study of blood T cell repertoires in COVID-19. The table came from immunoSEQ multiplex PCR; TCRdb's copy has only in-frame clones and leaves some out. Of 250,000 or so clones listed, 85% to 90% were seen once; the top ten hold 2.1%. The sequencing input was peripheral blood. These TCRs come from a woman in her sixties with COVID-19, enrolled during active disease. Both conserved end residues are part of each CDR3. The D gene is left open where the match is weak. Clone sizes are given selectively: once, few, many, or a class where the clone is expanded.

V gene: TRBV6-5; clone size: -; D gene: TRBD1; CDR3 length: 15; J gene: TRBJ1-5; CDR3 DNA: TGTGCCAGCAGCGGGACAGGGGTGAGCAATCAGCCCCAGCATTTT; CDR3 protein: CASSGTGVSNQPQHF
V gene: TRBV5-4; clone size: -; D gene: TRBD1; CDR3 length: 15; J gene: TRBJ1-1; CDR3 DNA: TGTGCCAGCATTCCCACCCAGCCAGGGGGTACTGAAGCTTTCTTT; CDR3 protein: CASIPTQPGGTEAFF
V gene: TRBV5-8; clone size: -; D gene: TRBD1; CDR3 length: 16; J gene: TRBJ1-1; CDR3 DNA: TGTGCCAGCAGCTTAGTTACAGGGGTGATGAACACTGAAGCTTTCTTT; CDR3 protein: CASSLVTGVMNTEAFF
V gene: TRBV6-2/TRBV6-3; clone size: -; D gene: -; CDR3 length: 15; J gene: TRBJ2-5; CDR3 DNA: TGTGCCAGCAGTTTCCACAGGGATAGCCAAGAGACCCAGTACTTC; CDR3 protein: CASSFHRDSQETQYF
V gene: TRBV4-3; clone size: -; D gene: TRBD1; CDR3 length: 16; J gene: TRBJ1-6; CDR3 DNA: TGCGCCAGCAGCCAACGTCCAGGGGGCGGAATTTCACCCCTCCACTTT; CDR3 protein: CASSQRPGGGISPLHF
V gene: TRBV18; clone size: -; D gene: TRBD1; CDR3 length: 16; J gene: TRBJ1-2; CDR3 DNA: TGTGCCAGCTCACCAACATGGACAGGTGGGAACTATGGCTACACCTTC; CDR3 protein: CASSPTWTGGNYGYTF
V gene: TRBV28; clone size: -; D gene: -; CDR3 length: 14; J gene: TRBJ1-2; CDR3 DNA: TGTGCCAGCAGTCCTACCGGCGAGGCCTATGGCTACACCTTC; CDR3 protein: CASSPTGEAYGYTF
V gene: TRBV7-9; clone size: -; D gene: -; CDR3 length: 14; J gene: TRBJ1-1; CDR3 DNA: TGTGCCAGCAGCCCCCGGGGTGTGGGCACTGAAGCTTTCTTT; CDR3 protein: CASSPRGVGTEAFF
V gene: TRBV10-3; clone size: -; D gene: TRBD2; CDR3 length: 19; J gene: TRBJ2-7; CDR3 DNA: TGTGCCATCAGCTCTAACCCGGGACTAGCGGGGGGGGTAACCTACGAGCAGTACTTC; CDR3 protein: CAISSNPGLAGGVTYEQYF
V gene: TRBV6-5; clone size: -; D gene: -; CDR3 length: 15; J gene: TRBJ1-4; CDR3 DNA: TGTGCCAGCAGTTACTCTGCAGGGGCAAGAGAAAAACTGTTTTTT; CDR3 protein: CASSYSAGAREKLFF
V gene: TRBV30; clone size: -; D gene: -; CDR3 length: 15; J gene: TRBJ2-2; CDR3 DNA: TGTGCCTGGACTGGAGGTGGGGCGGGGACCGGGGAGCTGTTTTTT; CDR3 protein: CAWTGGGAGTGELFF
V gene: TRBV14; clone size: -; D gene: -; CDR3 length: 17; J gene: TRBJ1-2; CDR3 DNA: TGTGCCAGCAGCCAAGCTCAAACAGGGTACCCTAACTATGGCTACACCTTC; CDR3 protein: CASSQAQTGYPNYGYTF
V gene: TRBV15; clone size: -; D gene: TRBD1; CDR3 length: 15; J gene: TRBJ1-5; CDR3 DNA: TGTGCCACCAGCAGGGACAGGGGGCCCCATCAGCCCCAGCATTTT; CDR3 protein: CATSRDRGPHQPQHF
V gene: TRBV5-1; clone size: -; D gene: -; CDR3 length: 16; J gene: TRBJ2-5; CDR3 DNA: TGCGCCAGCAGCTTGGGTATCGGCGGGGTAGTCGAGACCCAGTACTTC; CDR3 protein: CASSLGIGGVVETQYF
V gene: TRBV19; clone size: -; D gene: -; CDR3 length: 14; J gene: TRBJ2-5; CDR3 DNA: TGTGCCAGTAGTATCGGTCCAGGATCAGAGACCCAGTACTTC; CDR3 protein: CASSIGPGSETQYF
V gene: TRBV11-2; clone size: -; D gene: -; CDR3 length: 12; J gene: TRBJ1-5; CDR3 DNA: TGTGCCAGCAGCTTAAACTACCAGCCCCAGCATTTT; CDR3 protein: CASSLNYQPQHF
V gene: TRBV7-2; clone size: once; D gene: -; CDR3 length: 15; J gene: TRBJ1-4; CDR3 DNA: TGTGCCAGCAGCTTAGCCGGGGGTACTAATGAAAAACTGTTTTTT; CDR3 protein: CASSLAGGTNEKLFF
V gene: TRBV6-2/TRBV6-3; clone size: -; D gene: -; CDR3 length: 15; J gene: TRBJ1-2; CDR3 DNA: TGTGCCAGCAGTTACTCTGCAGGGGCACTTGATGGCTACACCTTC; CDR3 protein: CASSYSAGALDGYTF
V gene: TRBV7-9; clone size: -; D gene: -; CDR3 length: 15; J gene: TRBJ2-6; CDR3 DNA: TGTGCCAGCAGCCAAACAGAATCTGGGGCCAACGTCCTGACTTTC; CDR3 protein: CASSQTESGANVLTF
V gene: TRBV11-3; clone size: -; D gene: -; CDR3 length: 13; J gene: TRBJ2-1; CDR3 DNA: TGTGCCAGCAGCCCCTACCCTAGAAGTGAGCAGTTCTTC; CDR3 protein: CASSPYPRSEQFF
V gene: TRBV3-1/TRBV3-2; clone size: -; D gene: -; CDR3 length: 14; J gene: TRBJ1-1; CDR3 DNA: TGTGCCAGCAGCCAATCAGGCGTGAACACTGAAGCTTTCTTT; CDR3 protein: CASSQSGVNTEAFF
V gene: TRBV7-2; clone size: -; D gene: -; CDR3 length: 14; J gene: TRBJ2-7; CDR3 DNA: TGTGCCAGCAGCTTAGTTCCGCTAACCTACGAGCAGTACTTC; CDR3 protein: CASSLVPLTYEQYF
V gene: TRBV25-1; clone size: -; D gene: TRBD1; CDR3 length: 15; J gene: TRBJ1-3; CDR3 DNA: TGTGCCAGCAGGGAGACAGGGGCGTCTGGAAACACCATATATTTT; CDR3 protein: CASRETGASGNTIYF
V gene: TRBV6-5; clone size: -; D gene: -; CDR3 length: 13; J gene: TRBJ1-5; CDR3 DNA: TGTGCCAGCAGCGCCGGGGTGGATCAGCCCCAGCATTTT; CDR3 protein: CASSAGVDQPQHF
V gene: TRBV28; clone size: -; D gene: -; CDR3 length: 13; J gene: TRBJ2-7; CDR3 DNA: TGTGCCAGCAGATCTGGAGGCTCCTACGAGCAGTACTTC; CDR3 protein: CASRSGGSYEQYF
V gene: TRBV12-3/TRBV12-4; clone size: -; D gene: TRBD1; CDR3 length: 13; J gene: TRBJ1-2; CDR3 DNA: TGTGCCAGCAGTCCGACAGGGACGTCTGGCTACACCTTC; CDR3 protein: CASSPTGTSGYTF
V gene: TRBV6-4; clone size: -; D gene: TRBD2; CDR3 length: 15; J gene: TRBJ2-4; CDR3 DNA: TGTGCCAGCAGAAACGGGGGGTCGGCCAAAAACATTCAGTACTTC; CDR3 protein: CASRNGGSAKNIQYF
V gene: TRBV4-1; clone size: -; D gene: -; CDR3 length: 17; J gene: TRBJ2-2; CDR3 DNA: TGCGCCAGCAGACCACAACAAGACAGACTGAACACCGGGGAGCTGTTTTTT; CDR3 protein: CASRPQQDRLNTGELFF
V gene: TRBV9; clone size: -; D gene: -; CDR3 length: 12; J gene: TRBJ2-7; CDR3 DNA: TGTGCCAGCAGCGGGCCCTCCCCCGAGCAGTACTTC; CDR3 protein: CASSGPSPEQYF
V gene: TRBV5-5; clone size: -; D gene: TRBD1; CDR3 length: 14; J gene: TRBJ1-2; CDR3 DNA: TGTGCCAGCAGCCGGGACAGTACAAACTATGGCTACACCTTC; CDR3 protein: CASSRDSTNYGYTF
V gene: TRBV2; clone size: -; D gene: -; CDR3 length: 14; J gene: TRBJ1-1; CDR3 DNA: TGTGCCAGCAGTGTTGAGGGGGTAAGGGCTGAAGCTTTCTTT; CDR3 protein: CASSVEGVRAEAFF
V gene: TRBV13; clone size: -; D gene: TRBD1; CDR3 length: 16; J gene: TRBJ2-2; CDR3 DNA: TGTGCCAGCAGCCCAACCGGGACAGCGAACACCGGGGAGCTGTTTTTT; CDR3 protein: CASSPTGTANTGELFF
V gene: TRBV4-1; clone size: -; D gene: -; CDR3 length: 16; J gene: TRBJ1-4; CDR3 DNA: TGCGCCAGCAGCCAAGAAGGAGACAGACCTAATGAAAAACTGTTTTTT; CDR3 protein: CASSQEGDRPNEKLFF
V gene: TRBV4-3; clone size: -; D gene: -; CDR3 length: 15; J gene: TRBJ1-4; CDR3 DNA: TGCGCCAGCAGCCAAGGCGGGACCGTTAATGAAAAACTGTTTTTT; CDR3 protein: CASSQGGTVNEKLFF
V gene: TRBV10-3; clone size: -; D gene: -; CDR3 length: 12; J gene: TRBJ2-3; CDR3 DNA: TGTGCCATCAGCGCGTCCCCAGATACGCAGTATTTT; CDR3 protein: CAISASPDTQYF
V gene: TRBV11-2; clone size: -; D gene: -; CDR3 length: 14; J gene: TRBJ1-6; CDR3 DNA: TGTGCCAGCAGCAGCCCAGGGTCGGAGTCACCCCTCCACTTT; CDR3 protein: CASSSPGSESPLHF
V gene: TRBV10-3; clone size: -; D gene: -; CDR3 length: 14; J gene: TRBJ2-7; CDR3 DNA: TGTGCCATCAGTGAGCCTAGCGTATCCTACGAGCAGTACTTC; CDR3 protein: CAISEPSVSYEQYF
V gene: TRBV5-1; clone size: -; D gene: -; CDR3 length: 12; J gene: TRBJ2-7; CDR3 DNA: TGCGCCAGCAGCGTCGGGACCTACGAGCAGTACTTC; CDR3 protein: CASSVGTYEQYF
V gene: TRBV29-1; clone size: -; D gene: -; CDR3 length: 11; J gene: TRBJ2-1; CDR3 DNA: TGCAGCGTGCGCCCCGGGGATGAGCAGTTCTTC; CDR3 protein: CSVRPGDEQFF
V gene: TRBV6-5; clone size: -; D gene: -; CDR3 length: 12; J gene: TRBJ2-1; CDR3 DNA: TGTGCCAGTTCGGGACACACCAATGAGCAGTTCTTC; CDR3 protein: CASSGHTNEQFF
V gene: TRBV23-1; clone size: -; D gene: -; CDR3 length: 15; J gene: TRBJ1-1; CDR3 DNA: TGCGCCAGCAGTACCCGGAGGACAGTGAACACTGAAGCTTTCTTT; CDR3 protein: CASSTRRTVNTEAFF
V gene: TRBV9; clone size: once; D gene: -; CDR3 length: 16; J gene: TRBJ1-4; CDR3 DNA: TGTGCCAGCAGCGTACAGGGGAATCGTGCTAATGAAAAACTGTTTTTT; CDR3 protein: CASSVQGNRANEKLFF
V gene: TRBV6-2/TRBV6-3; clone size: -; D gene: -; CDR3 length: 13; J gene: TRBJ2-2; CDR3 DNA: TGTGCCAGCAGTTACTCATGGGACAGGGAGCTGTTTTTT; CDR3 protein: CASSYSWDRELFF
V gene: TRBV9; clone size: once; D gene: -; CDR3 length: 16; J gene: TRBJ1-4; CDR3 DNA: TGTGCCAGCAGCCAGACACAAAACCCAACTAATGAAAAACTGTTTTTT; CDR3 protein: CASSQTQNPTNEKLFF
V gene: TRBV27; clone size: -; D gene: -; CDR3 length: 16; J gene: TRBJ2-1; CDR3 DNA: TGTGCCAGCAGTTTATGGTCCCCAGGGTCGGACAATGAGCAGTTCTTC; CDR3 protein: CASSLWSPGSDNEQFF
V gene: TRBV4-3; clone size: -; D gene: -; CDR3 length: 14; J gene: TRBJ1-2; CDR3 DNA: TGCGCCAGCAGCCAAGGAGTCTGGCGGGATGGCTACACCTTC; CDR3 protein: CASSQGVWRDGYTF
V gene: TRBV7-3; clone size: -; D gene: -; CDR3 length: 13; J gene: TRBJ1-1; CDR3 DNA: TGTGCCAGCAGCTCACACCAGAACACTGAAGCTTTCTTT; CDR3 protein: CASSSHQNTEAFF
V gene: TRBV2; clone size: -; D gene: TRBD1; CDR3 length: 16; J gene: TRBJ1-4; CDR3 DNA: TGTGCCAGCAGTGACCTCACCGGGACAGGGAGTGAAAAACTGTTTTTT; CDR3 protein: CASSDLTGTGSEKLFF
V gene: TRBV5-1; clone size: -; D gene: TRBD1; CDR3 length: 13; J gene: TRBJ1-1; CDR3 DNA: TGCGCCAGCAGTCAGGGGGCGAACACTGAAGCTTTCTTT; CDR3 protein: CASSQGANTEAFF
V gene: TRBV11-2; clone size: few; D gene: -; CDR3 length: 12; J gene: TRBJ1-2; CDR3 DNA: TGTGCCAGCAGCTTGGAGGGTGATGGCTACACCTTC; CDR3 protein: CASSLEGDGYTF
V gene: TRBV19; clone size: few; D gene: TRBD2; CDR3 length: 15; J gene: TRBJ2-3; CDR3 DNA: TGTGCCAGTAATGATCTGCTGGGGGGGACAGATACGCAGTATTTT; CDR3 protein: CASNDLLGGTDTQYF